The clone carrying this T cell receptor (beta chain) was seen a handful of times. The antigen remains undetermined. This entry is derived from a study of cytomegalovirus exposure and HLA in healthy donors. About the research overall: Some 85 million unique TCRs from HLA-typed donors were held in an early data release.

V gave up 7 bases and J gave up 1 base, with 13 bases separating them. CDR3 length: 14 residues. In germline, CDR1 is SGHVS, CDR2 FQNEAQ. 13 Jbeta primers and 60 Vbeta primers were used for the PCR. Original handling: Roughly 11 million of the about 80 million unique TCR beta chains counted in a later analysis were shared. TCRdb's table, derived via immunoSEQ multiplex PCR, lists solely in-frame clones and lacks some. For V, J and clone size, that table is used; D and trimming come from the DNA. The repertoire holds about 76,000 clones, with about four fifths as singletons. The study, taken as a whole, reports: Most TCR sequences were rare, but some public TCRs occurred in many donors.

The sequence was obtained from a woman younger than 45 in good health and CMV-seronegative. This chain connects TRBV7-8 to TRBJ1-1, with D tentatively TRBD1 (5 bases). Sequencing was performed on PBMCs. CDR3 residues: CASTRDLGNTEAFF. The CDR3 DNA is TGTGCCAGCACCCGGGACTTGGGGAACACTGAAGCTTTCTTT.